This T cell receptor (beta chain) was captured by sequencing in a study of a mutant IDH1 vaccine in newly diagnosed glioma. Study-wide context: Treated patients, approximately 62% male and roughly 40% female, averaged 40.4 years of age. Week 47 marked visit V13, whereas week 35 marked visit V12.

On this clone: Its antigen is currently unknown.

Stated time point: week 47, end of study. Vaccination used 300 ug of mutant IDH1 20-mer peptide per dose, with topical imiquimod. Donors had new IDH1-mutant astrocytomas of WHO grade 3 or 4 (ATRX-lost). The study, taken as a whole, reports: Apparently unrelated to pseudoprogression were changes in the top peripheral T cell clonotypes.

The table came from immunoSEQ multiplex PCR; TCRdb's copy has only in-frame clones and leaves some out. Altogether about 84,000 clones are present, 70% to 90% being singletons, with the ten largest covering more than 4.5%. The CDR3 spans 13 residues. The germline V gene has CDR1 SGHAT and CDR2 FQNNGV. This TCR was recovered from a middle-aged man with glioma. Sequencing was performed on PBMCs, taken from a glioma patient whose treatment included an IDH1 peptide vaccine. The chain has TRBV11-2 and TRBJ2-5; no definite D call. The J call is doubtful: the DNA matches TRBJ2-7 better. The DNA for the CDR3 is TGTGCCAGCAGCTCCGGATGGGCCTACGAGCAGTACTTC. It is translated as CASSSGWAYEQYF.